This T cell receptor (beta chain) was retrieved from a study of blood T cell repertoires in COVID-19. Overall study context: Spain, Italy and the United States supplied samples that represented acute and convalescent COVID-19.

Enrollees, about 18 to 89 years old, lived in 24 US areas. Donors were grouped by their self-reported clinical history. In the original workflow: It was from reference gene primer amplification that nucleated cell counts were estimated. The assay was immunoSEQ multiplex PCR, and TCRdb's table has in-frame clones only and misses some. The D gene and trimming were derived from the DNA, and the V and J assignments and clone size from that table. The table records fewer than 250,000 clones, about four fifths of them present only once. The CDR3 is 16 amino acids. Trimming removed 0 bases from V and 2 bases from J; junction bases left unmatched: 2. Germline CDR1 reads SGHNT; CDR2 reads YENEEA.

The sample was PBMCs or T cells enriched from blood (not recorded which). The gene calls are TRBV11-3 and TRBJ2-3; 10 positions agree with TRBD2. The TCR was taken from a man between 60 and 70 years old who had recovered from COVID-19. The CDR3 coding sequence is TGTGCCAGCAGCTTAGAAGCGGGGGGGTACACAGATACGCAGTATTTT. This gives the protein CASSLEAGGYTDTQYF.